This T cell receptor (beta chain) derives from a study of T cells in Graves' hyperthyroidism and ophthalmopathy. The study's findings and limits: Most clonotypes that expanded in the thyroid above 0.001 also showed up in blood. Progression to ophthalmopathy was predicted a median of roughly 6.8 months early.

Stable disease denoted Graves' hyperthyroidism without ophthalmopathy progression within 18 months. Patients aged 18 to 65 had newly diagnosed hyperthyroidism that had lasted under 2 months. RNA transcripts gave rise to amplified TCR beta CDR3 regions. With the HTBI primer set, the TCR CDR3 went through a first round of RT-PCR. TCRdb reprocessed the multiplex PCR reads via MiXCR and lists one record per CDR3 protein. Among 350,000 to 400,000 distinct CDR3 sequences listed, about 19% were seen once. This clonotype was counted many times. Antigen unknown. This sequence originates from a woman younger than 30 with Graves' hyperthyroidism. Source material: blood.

Written as DNA, the CDR3 is TGTGCCAGCAGTGATACGATCGATAAGTTCAGGAACACTGAAGCTTTCTTT. Translated, it gives CASSDTIDKFRNTEAFF. The chain couples TRBV2 to TRBJ1-1; no clear D. The CDR3 covers 17 residues. V shed 3 bases and J shed 1 base, with 18 bases lying between them. The germline V gene encodes CDR1 SNHLY and CDR2 FYNNEI.